This record concerns one T cell receptor (beta chain) sequence. The antigen is unknown. The hyperthyroidism patients had all been newly diagnosed, and their disease duration was under 2 months. Their ages ranged from 18 to 65 years. Exclusions: uncontrolled infection, other autoimmune disease, pregnancy, lactation. PBMCs were obtained from 7.5 to 10 ml fresh peripheral blood. Using RNA transcripts as the source, TCR beta CDR3 regions were amplified. The primer set for the first-round RT-PCR of the TCR CDR3 was HTBI. MiXCR, applied by TCRdb to the multiplex PCR reads, yields one record per CDR3 protein. The data hold under 450,000 distinct CDR3 sequences, with about 13% observed a single time. This sample was included in a study of T cells in Graves' hyperthyroidism and ophthalmopathy. Study conclusions and caveats: Blood also held most thyroid clonotypes expanded beyond 0.001.

Looked up from germline, CDR1 is SGHRS and CDR2 is YFSETQ. The germline V and J ends were trimmed by 4 bases and 5 bases, with 20 bases remaining between them. The length of the CDR3 is 16 residues. J is TRBJ2-3 and V is TRBV5-1; D unclear. Sequenced: blood. This receptor was obtained from a man aged 25 to 40 with Graves' hyperthyroidism that later progressed to Graves' ophthalmopathy. In nucleotides, the CDR3 is TGCGCCAGCAGCGAGGCAGTGGGGTCTGGGGAAGATACGCAGTATTTT. It encodes CASSEAVGSGEDTQYF. Looking up the rest from reference TRBV5-1 and TRBJ2-3 gives the full variable domain: KAGVTQTPRYLIKTRGQQVTLSCSPISGHRSVSWYQQTPGQGLQFLFEYFSETQRNKGNFPGRFSGRQFSNSRSEMNVSTLELGDSALYLCASSEAVGSGEDTQYFGPGTRLTVL.